The present entry profiles one T cell receptor beta chain with its context. The antigen is not known. Losses at the gene ends were 2 bases for V and 9 bases for J; bases not matched to a gene: 4. The germline V gene has CDR1 MDHEN and CDR2 SYDVKM. This CDR3 contains 14 residues. Measured with immunoSEQ multiplex PCR; TCRdb has only the in-frame clones, and not every one. Among about 67,000 clones, approximately 87% were seen once, and the ten largest hold 10% to 15%. The record originates from a study of a mutant IDH1 vaccine in newly diagnosed glioma. On the study more broadly: An approximately 62% male, approximately 38% female split and a mean age of approximately 40 years characterized treated patients.

As for time point: week 23, last vaccination. The vaccine gave 300 ug of a 20-mer mutant IDH1 peptide subcutaneously per dose. Donors had new WHO grade 3 or 4 IDH1-mutant, ATRX-lost astrocytomas. J is TRBJ2-1 and V is TRBV28; 10 positions match TRBD2. The sequences come from PBMCs, collected from a glioma patient whose treatment included an IDH1 peptide vaccine. The sequence was obtained from a man younger than 35 with glioma. The CDR3 loop is CASSLGTSAREQFF. The CDR3 nucleotides are TGTGCCAGCAGTTTAGGGACTAGCGCGCGTGAGCAGTTCTTC.